These 5 T cell receptor beta chains were all obtained from the same sample, sequenced in a study of CD8 T cells in Susac syndrome. cDNA came from about 0.46 to 1 ug RNA primed by random hexamers. Via MiXCR, TCRdb re-called the immunoSEQ multiplex PCR reads, giving one row per CDR3 protein. The sample holds some 200,000 distinct CDR3 sequences, more than 85% seen once. The sequenced sample was CD4+ T cells from PBMCs. The receptors originated from a human donor with Susac syndrome.

CDR3 sequence reads: CASRKTDARQETQYF. CDR3 bases: TGTGCCAGTAGGAAAACCGACGCACGACAAGAGACCCAGTACTTC. The rearrangement links TRBV19 to TRBJ2-5; D unclear. The CDR3 runs to 15 residues. The germline CDR1 and CDR2 sequences are LNHDA and SQIVND (reference sequence). Trimming shortened V by 6 bases and J by 2 bases, and 16 bases separated the two germline ends.

V is TRBV12-5 and J is TRBJ2-3, with 7 nucleotides matching TRBD1. The CDR3 contains 15 residues. Trimming took 1 base from V and 2 from J; bases not matched to a gene: 3. In germline, CDR1 is LGHNT, CDR2 FRNRAP. The CDR3 sequence is CASGLGQGDTDTQYF. Here the CDR3 DNA reads TGTGCTAGTGGTTTGGGACAGGGAGACACAGATACGCAGTATTTT.

The chain uses TRBV4-2 and TRBJ1-5; D not certain. CDR1 and CDR2 (germline): LGHNA, YNFKEQ. V dropped 0 bases and J dropped 1 base, with 7 bases sitting between them. The CDR3 is made up of 15 amino acids. The DNA of the CDR3 is TGTGCCAGCAGCCAAGACGGCCAGAGCAATCAGCCCCAGCATTTT. Its protein is CASSQDGQSNQPQHF.

V and J are TRBV14 and TRBJ1-1; 11 positions match TRBD1. V dropped 5 bases and J dropped 5; count of bases not matched to a gene: 7. CDR3 size: 15 residues. Germline V lookup: CDR1 SGHDN, CDR2 FVKESK. In DNA form, the CDR3 reads TGTGCCAGCAGCGGACAGGGGGCAAGAGGAACTGAAGCTTTCTTT. This translates into CASSGQGARGTEAFF.

This rearrangement joins TRBV29-1 to TRBJ1-1, with D perhaps matching TRBD1 (6 bases). This CDR3 is 13 amino acids long. Trimming stripped 6 bases from V and 1 base from J, with 12 bases between. CDR1 and CDR2 from the germline V gene are SQVTM and ANQGSEA. The CDR3 here is CSVAGHPNTEAFF. The CDR3 DNA reads as TGCAGCGTGGCGGGACACCCGAACACTGAAGCTTTCTTT.